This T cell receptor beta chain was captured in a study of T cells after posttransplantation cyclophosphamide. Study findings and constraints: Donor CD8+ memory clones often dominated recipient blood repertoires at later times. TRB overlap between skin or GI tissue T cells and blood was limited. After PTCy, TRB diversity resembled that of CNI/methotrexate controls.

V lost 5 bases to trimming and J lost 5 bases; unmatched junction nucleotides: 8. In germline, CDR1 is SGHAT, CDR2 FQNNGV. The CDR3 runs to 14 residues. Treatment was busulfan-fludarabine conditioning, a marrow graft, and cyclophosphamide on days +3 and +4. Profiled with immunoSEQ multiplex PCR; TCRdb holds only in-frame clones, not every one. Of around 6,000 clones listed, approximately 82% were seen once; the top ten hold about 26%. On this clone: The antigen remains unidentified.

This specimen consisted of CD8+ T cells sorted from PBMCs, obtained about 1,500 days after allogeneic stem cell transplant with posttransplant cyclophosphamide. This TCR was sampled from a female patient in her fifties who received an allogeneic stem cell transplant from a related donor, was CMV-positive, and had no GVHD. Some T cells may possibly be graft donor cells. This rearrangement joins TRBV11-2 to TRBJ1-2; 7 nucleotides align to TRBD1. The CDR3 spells CASSLGRGQYGYTF. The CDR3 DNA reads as TGTGCCAGCAGCCTAGGGCGGGGACAGTATGGCTACACCTTC. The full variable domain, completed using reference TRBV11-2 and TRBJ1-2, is EAGVAQSPRYKIIEKRQSVAFWCNPISGHATLYWYQQILGQGPKLLIQFQNNGVVDDSQLPKDRFSAERLKGVDSTLKIQPAKLEDSAVYLCASSLGRGQYGYTFGSGTRLTVV.